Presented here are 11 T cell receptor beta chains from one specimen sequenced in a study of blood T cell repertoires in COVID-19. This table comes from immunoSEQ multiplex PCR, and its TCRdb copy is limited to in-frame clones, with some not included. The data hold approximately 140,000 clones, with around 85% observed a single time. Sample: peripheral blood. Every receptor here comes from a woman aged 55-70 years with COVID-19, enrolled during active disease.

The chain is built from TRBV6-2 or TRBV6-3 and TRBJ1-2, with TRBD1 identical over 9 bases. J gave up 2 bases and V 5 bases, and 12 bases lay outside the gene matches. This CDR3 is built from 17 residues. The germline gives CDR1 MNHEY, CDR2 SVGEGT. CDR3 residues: CASSTPGQGGVNYGYTF. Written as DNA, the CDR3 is TGTGCCAGCAGTACTCCGGGACAGGGAGGAGTGAACTATGGCTACACCTTC.

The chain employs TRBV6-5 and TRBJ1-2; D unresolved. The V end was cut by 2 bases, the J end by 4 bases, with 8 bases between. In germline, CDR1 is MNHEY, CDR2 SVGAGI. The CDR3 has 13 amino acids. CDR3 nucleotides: TGTGCCAGCAGTTACAAGGGAGGCTATGGCTACACCTTC. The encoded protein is CASSYKGGYGYTF.

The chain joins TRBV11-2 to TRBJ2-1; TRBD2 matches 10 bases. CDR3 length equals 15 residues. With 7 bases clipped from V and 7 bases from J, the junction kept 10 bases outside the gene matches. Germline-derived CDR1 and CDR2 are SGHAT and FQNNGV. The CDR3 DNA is TGTGCCAGCAAGGGTCCAGGGACTAGCGTTAATGAGCAGTTCTTC. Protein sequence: CASKGPGTSVNEQFF.

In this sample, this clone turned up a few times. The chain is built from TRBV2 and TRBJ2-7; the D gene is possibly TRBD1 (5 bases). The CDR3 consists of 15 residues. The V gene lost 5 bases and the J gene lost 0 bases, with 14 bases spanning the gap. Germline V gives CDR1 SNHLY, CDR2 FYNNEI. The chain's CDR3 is CASSRTYLTSYEQYF. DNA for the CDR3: TGTGCCAGCAGTCGGACATACCTAACCTCCTACGAGCAGTACTTC.

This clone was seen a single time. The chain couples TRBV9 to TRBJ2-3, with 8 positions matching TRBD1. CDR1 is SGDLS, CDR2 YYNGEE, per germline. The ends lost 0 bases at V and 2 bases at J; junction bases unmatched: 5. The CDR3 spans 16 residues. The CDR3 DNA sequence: TGTGCCAGCAGCGTAGGGGGGACAGGCCTCACAGATACGCAGTATTTT. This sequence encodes CASSVGGTGLTDTQYF.

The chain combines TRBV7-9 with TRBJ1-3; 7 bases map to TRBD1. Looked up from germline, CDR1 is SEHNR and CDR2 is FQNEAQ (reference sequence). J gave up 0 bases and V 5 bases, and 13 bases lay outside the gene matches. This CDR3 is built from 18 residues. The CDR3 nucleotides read TGTGCCAGCAGCGACGTAGGGGGCGGATTTAGCTCTGGAAACACCATATATTTT. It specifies CASSDVGGGFSSGNTIYF. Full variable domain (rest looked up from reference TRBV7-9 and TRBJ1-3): DTGVSQNPRHKITKRGQNVTFRCDPISEHNRLYWYRQTLGQGPEFLTYFQNEAQLEKSRLLSDRFSAERPKGSFSTLEIQRTEQGDSAMYLCASSDVGGGFSSGNTIYFGEGSWLTVV.

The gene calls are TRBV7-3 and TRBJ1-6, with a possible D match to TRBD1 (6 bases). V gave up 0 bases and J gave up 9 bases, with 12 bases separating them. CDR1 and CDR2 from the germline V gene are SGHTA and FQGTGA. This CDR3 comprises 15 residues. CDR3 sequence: CASSLTGQQGSPLHF. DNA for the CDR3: TGTGCCAGCAGCTTAACTGGACAGCAGGGTTCACCCCTCCACTTT.

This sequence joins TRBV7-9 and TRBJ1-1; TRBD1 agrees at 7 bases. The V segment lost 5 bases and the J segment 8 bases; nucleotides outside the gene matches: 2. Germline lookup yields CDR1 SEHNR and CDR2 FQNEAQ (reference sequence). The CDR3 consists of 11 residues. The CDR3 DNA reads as TGTGCCAGCAGCCAGGACAGGGAAGCTTTCTTT. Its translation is CASSQDREAFF.

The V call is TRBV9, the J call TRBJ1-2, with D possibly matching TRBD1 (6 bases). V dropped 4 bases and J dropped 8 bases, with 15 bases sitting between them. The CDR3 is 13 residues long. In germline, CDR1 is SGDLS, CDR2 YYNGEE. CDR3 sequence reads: CASSRVPGGGYTF. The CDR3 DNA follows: TGTGCCAGCAGCAGGGTCCCTGGGGGCGGCTACACCTTC.

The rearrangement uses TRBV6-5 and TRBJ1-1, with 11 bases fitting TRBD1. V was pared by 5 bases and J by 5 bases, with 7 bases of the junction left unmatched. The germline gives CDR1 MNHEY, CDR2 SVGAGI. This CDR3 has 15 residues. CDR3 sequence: CASSTRTGGETEAFF. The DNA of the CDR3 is TGTGCCAGCAGTACCCGGACAGGGGGCGAGACTGAAGCTTTCTTT.

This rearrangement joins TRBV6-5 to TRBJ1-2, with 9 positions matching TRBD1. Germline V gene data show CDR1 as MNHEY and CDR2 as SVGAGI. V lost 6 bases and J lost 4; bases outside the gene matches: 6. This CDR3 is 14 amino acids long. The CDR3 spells CASSWDRAAYGYTF. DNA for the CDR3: TGTGCCAGCAGCTGGGACAGGGCGGCCTATGGCTACACCTTC.